Ten or more counts support the clone carrying this TCR beta chain. Healthy Russian Caucasian donors spanned ages about 6 to 100 years. This entry belongs to a study of blood T cells in healthy people across ages. Primed by a sample-barcoded 5' primer and a J-beta primer mix, a second PCR proceeded for roughly 7 to 12 cycles. TCRdb reprocessed the 5' RACE reads with MiXCR, giving one entry per CDR3 protein. The table lists 630,000 or so distinct CDR3 sequences, roughly 32% of them singletons. Germline CDR1 is DFQATT and CDR2 is SNEGSKA (reference sequence). The CDR3 sequence is 10 residues long. Trimming stripped 7 bases from V and 2 bases from J, with 5 bases between.

The sequence was collected from a woman at least 80 years old in good health. This chain joins TRBV20-1 and TRBJ1-2; D unclear. The specimen was blood. CDR3 amino acids: CSVSNYGYTF. CDR3 sequence (DNA): TGCAGTGTTTCAAACTATGGCTACACCTTC.